The rows below give T cell receptor beta chains drawn from one sample of a study of T cell responses to AZD1222 COVID-19 vaccine. Some clones are missing from TCRdb's copy, which holds only in-frame ones; the method was immunoSEQ multiplex PCR. Of 90,000 to 100,000 clones detected, about nine tenths appear once; the ten largest clones hold about 17%. Sample: peripheral blood, taken 28 days after the second AZD1222 dose. These receptors were collected from an adult who received the AZD1222 COVID-19 vaccine. Each CDR3 is given with its conserved first and last residue. A D gene is named only where the DNA matches it firmly. Size is stated for part of the rows, as once, few or many counts, or as a class when the clone is expanded.

j_call | v_call | d_call | clone_size | cdr3_nt | cdr3_aa
TRBJ2-5 | TRBV27 | . | . | TGTGCCAGCAGATCCGTTGGAGAGACCCAGTACTTC | CASRSVGETQYF
TRBJ2-2 | TRBV29-1 | TRBD1 | few | TGCAGCGTTGCGTTGGTGGGACAGGGCGGAACCGGGGAGCTGTTTTTT | CSVALVGQGGTGELFF
TRBJ2-3 | TRBV11-2 | TRBD2 | . | TGTGCCAGCAGCCCCAGGACTAGCAGCACAGATACGCAGTATTTT | CASSPRTSSTDTQYF
TRBJ2-2 | TRBV27 | TRBD1 | . | TGTGCCTCCTACAGGGAAGGGACAGGGGGAATCGGGGAGCTGTTTTTT | CASYREGTGGIGELFF
TRBJ2-1 | TRBV5-1 | . | . | TGCGCCAGCAGCTTAACCAGGGTAAATGAGCAGTTCTTC | CASSLTRVNEQFF
TRBJ2-7 | TRBV7-2 | . | . | TGTGCCAGCAGCTTAGTGTTTCAGGGAGATGCCGAGCAGTACTTC | CASSLVFQGDAEQYF
TRBJ2-7 | TRBV3-1/TRBV3-2 | . | . | TGTGCCAGCAGCCAAGCTCGTAGCAGGGAGCAGTACTTC | CASSQARSREQYF
TRBJ1-3 | TRBV28 | TRBD1 | . | TGTGCCAGCATCGTCCCGGGACAGGCTAATATAAACACCATATATTTT | CASIVPGQANINTIYF
TRBJ2-5 | TRBV18 | TRBD2 | . | TGTGCCAGCTCAGCCCTGACTAGCCCGCGGACTCAAGAGACCCAGTACTTC | CASSALTSPRTQETQYF
TRBJ2-5 | TRBV19 | TRBD1 | . | TGTGCCAGTAGTCCCCTGAGGGGGCAAGGGGGCAAACAAGAGACCCAGTACTTC | CASSPLRGQGGKQETQYF
TRBJ1-5 | TRBV5-1 | . | . | TGCGCCAGCAGCTCACAGATATATAGCAATCAGCCCCAGCATTTT | CASSSQIYSNQPQHF
TRBJ2-3 | TRBV4-2 | TRBD1 | . | TGTGCCAGCAGCCAAGTTCAGGCTGGTCCGGGACAGGGCACAGATACGCAGTATTTT | CASSQVQAGPGQGTDTQYF